The subject of this entry is one T cell receptor beta chain. This table comes from immunoSEQ multiplex PCR, and its TCRdb copy is limited to in-frame clones, with some not included. Of fewer than 30,000 clones in the sample, about 86% were seen once. The source of the sample is a study of ipilimumab plus nivolumab after autologous stem cell transplantation. This specimen consisted of PBMCs, obtained in a trial of ipilimumab plus nivolumab as post-transplant consolidation. This receptor was taken from a male donor with diffuse large B-cell lymphoma.

The CDR3 protein is CSAQDREKLFF. Here the CDR3 DNA reads TGCAGTGCACAGGACAGAGAAAAACTGTTTTTT. This chain joins TRBV20-1 and TRBJ1-4; D may be TRBD1 (6 bases). The CDR3 extends over 11 amino acids. Per germline, CDR1 DFQATT and CDR2 SNEGSKA (reference sequence). V was shortened by 6 bases and J by 8 bases, with 10 bases between the two germline ends.